This is a list of T cell receptor beta chains from one sample in a study of T-cell reconstitution after alpha-beta-depleted transplantation in children. TCRdb re-called the PCR reads through MiXCR, storing one row per CDR3 protein. The sample includes under 450,000 distinct CDR3 sequences, 16% of them seen just once. Sequenced here: PBMCs, mostly from graft donor cells, sampled 360 days after TCRalphabeta/CD19-depleted stem cell transplant. The source of these receptors is a boy less than two years old who had a stem cell transplant for Wiskott-Aldrich syndrome, so the T cells may come from the graft donor. Both conserved end residues are part of each CDR3. A D gene is named only where the DNA matches it firmly. Where a row states a size, it is once, few, many or the class of an expanded clone; other rows omit it.

d_call | j_call | clone_size | v_call | cdr3_aa | cdr3_nt
- | TRBJ1-1 | - | TRBV11-2 | CASRVRRGNTEAFF | TGTGCCAGCAGGGTTCGGAGGGGGAACACTGAAGCTTTCTTT
TRBD1 | TRBJ2-7 | few | TRBV10-1 | CASSEWQGANEQYF | TGCGCCAGCAGTGAGTGGCAGGGGGCCAACGAGCAGTACTTC
TRBD2 | TRBJ2-7 | few | TRBV6-2/TRBV6-3 | CASSLPGLAGTYEQYF | TGTGCCAGCAGTTTACCGGGACTAGCGGGGACCTACGAGCAGTACTTC
TRBD2 | TRBJ2-1 | few | TRBV10-3 | CATKVSGSSNEQFF | TGTGCCACCAAAGTTAGCGGGAGCTCCAATGAGCAGTTCTTC
TRBD2 | TRBJ2-7 | - | TRBV11-2 | CASSLSRTRNSYEQYF | TGTGCCAGCAGCTTATCCCGGACTAGAAACTCCTACGAGCAGTACTTC
- | TRBJ2-1 | - | TRBV28 | CASSLDRLLYNEQFF | TGTGCCAGCAGCCTAGACCGACTCCTATACAATGAGCAGTTCTTC
- | TRBJ2-5 | - | TRBV4-1 | CASSPWTDAKRETQYF | TGCGCCAGCAGCCCCTGGACCGACGCAAAAAGGGAGACCCAGTACTTC
TRBD2 | TRBJ2-7 | - | TRBV6-2/TRBV6-3 | CASSLSGRAQYEQYF | TGTGCCAGCAGTCTAAGCGGGAGGGCTCAATACGAGCAGTACTTC
- | TRBJ1-2 | - | TRBV7-9 | CASSFFLAGYTF | TGTGCCAGCAGCTTCTTTTTGGCTGGCTACACCTTC
TRBD2 | TRBJ2-1 | few | TRBV10-1 | CASSELLAGVGEQFF | TGCGCCAGCAGTGAACTTCTAGCGGGAGTTGGTGAGCAGTTCTTC
- | TRBJ1-1 | - | TRBV4-1 | CASSQPSLGGEAFF | TGCGCCAGCAGCCAGCCCTCGCTGGGTGGTGAAGCTTTCTTT
TRBD2 | TRBJ2-1 | few | TRBV5-1 | CASSLSQGGGAPPHEQFF | TGCGCCAGCAGCTTGTCTCAGGGCGGGGGGGCCCCGCCCCATGAGCAGTTCTTC
- | TRBJ2-3 | few | TRBV11-2 | CASSVQGRTTDTQYF | TGTGCCAGCAGCGTACAGGGGAGGACCACAGATACGCAGTATTTT
- | TRBJ2-7 | few | TRBV4-3 | CASSHKTSDYEQYF | TGCGCCAGCAGCCACAAGACTAGTGACTACGAGCAGTACTTC
- | TRBJ2-1 | - | TRBV3-1 | CASSPGGRKNNEQFF | TGTGCCAGCAGCCCGGGTGGGAGGAAGAACAATGAGCAGTTCTTC
TRBD2 | TRBJ2-3 | - | TRBV6-5 | CASSYGWTSGGAGDTQYF | TGTGCCAGCAGTTACGGATGGACTAGCGGGGGGGCAGGAGATACGCAGTATTTT
TRBD2 | TRBJ2-1 | - | TRBV20-1 | CSARDTSGMYNEQFF | TGCAGTGCTAGAGATACTAGCGGGATGTACAATGAGCAGTTCTTC
TRBD2 | TRBJ2-5 | - | TRBV20-1 | CSASRRTSGRAVETQYF | TGCAGTGCTAGTCGAAGGACTAGCGGGAGGGCCGTTGAGACCCAGTACTTC
- | TRBJ2-3 | - | TRBV7-9 | CATYRENTQYF | TGTGCCACATACAGGGAAAATACGCAGTATTTT
- | TRBJ2-5 | - | TRBV24-1 | CATSETIRGRETQYF | TGTGCCACCAGTGAAACAATTCGGGGGCGAGAGACCCAGTACTTC
- | TRBJ2-6 | - | TRBV29-1 | CSVQQSSGANVLTF | TGCAGCGTCCAACAGAGCTCTGGGGCCAACGTCCTGACTTTC
- | TRBJ2-1 | - | TRBV4-3 | CASSLFPGLSSYNEQFF | TGCGCCAGCAGCCTATTTCCGGGACTTAGCTCCTACAATGAGCAGTTCTTC
TRBD2 | TRBJ2-5 | - | TRBV12-3/TRBV12-4 | CASTPGLPQETQYF | TGTGCCAGCACCCCGGGACTACCCCAAGAGACCCAGTACTTC
- | TRBJ2-3 | few | TRBV24-1 | CATRSGVGVDTQYF | TGTGCCACCCGTAGCGGAGTAGGAGTAGATACGCAGTATTTT
- | TRBJ2-5 | few | TRBV12-3/TRBV12-4 | CASSSGNLETQYF | TGTGCCAGCAGTTCAGGGAATTTGGAGACCCAGTACTTC
- | TRBJ1-2 | - | TRBV10-3 | CAISDGTPYRSGYTF | TGTGCCATCAGTGACGGCACTCCCTACAGGAGTGGCTACACCTTC
- | TRBJ2-5 | few | TRBV20-1 | CSARDVLDQETQYF | TGCAGTGCTAGAGATGTACTAGACCAAGAGACCCAGTACTTC
- | TRBJ2-3 | few | TRBV2 | CASGKRYTDTQYF | TGTGCCAGCGGGAAGCGGTACACAGATACGCAGTATTTT
TRBD2 | TRBJ2-1 | few | TRBV9 | CASSKLAGSSYEQFF | TGTGCCAGCAGCAAATTAGCGGGAAGTAGTTATGAGCAGTTCTTC
TRBD1 | TRBJ2-3 | - | TRBV7-2 | CASSHRGVGTHTQYF | TGTGCCAGCAGCCACAGGGGGGTAGGCACACATACGCAGTATTTT
TRBD1 | TRBJ2-2 | few | TRBV6-4 | CASSESPGGTGELFF | TGTGCCAGCAGTGAGTCGCCAGGGGGCACCGGGGAGCTGTTTTTT
- | TRBJ2-3 | - | TRBV19 | CASSRDLDTDTQYF | TGTGCCAGTAGTCGGGACCTCGACACAGATACGCAGTATTTT
TRBD2 | TRBJ2-1 | - | TRBV18 | CASSPQAGGIYNEQFF | TGTGCCAGCTCACCACAAGCGGGAGGGATTTACAATGAGCAGTTCTTC
- | TRBJ2-4 | few | TRBV6-5 | CASSYSGVTKNIQYF | TGTGCCAGCAGTTACTCGGGAGTGACCAAAAACATTCAGTACTTC
TRBD1 | TRBJ2-7 | - | TRBV12-3/TRBV12-4 | CASSFGTGGTYEQYF | TGTGCCAGCAGTTTCGGGACAGGGGGAACCTACGAGCAGTACTTC
- | TRBJ2-3 | - | TRBV11-2 | CASSLEWRHTDTQYF | TGTGCCAGCAGCTTAGAGTGGAGGCACACAGATACGCAGTATTTT
- | TRBJ1-2 | few | TRBV4-3 | CASSQEFGHYDGYTF | TGCGCCAGCAGCCAAGAGTTTGGTCACTATGATGGCTACACCTTC
- | TRBJ1-4 | - | TRBV29-1 | CSVGYGGGEKLFF | TGCAGCGTTGGATACGGCGGCGGGGAAAAACTGTTTTTT
- | TRBJ2-1 | - | TRBV29-1 | CSVATPGTVSGEQFF | TGCAGCGTCGCCACTCCCGGGACCGTCTCGGGTGAGCAGTTCTTC
TRBD1 | TRBJ1-2 | once | TRBV3-1 | CASSLIYLGTGDSNYGYTF | TGTGCCAGCAGCCTCATCTACCTCGGGACAGGGGATTCTAACTATGGCTACACCTTC
- | TRBJ2-7 | few | TRBV5-1 | CASSLGGSGVPYEQYF | TGCGCCAGCAGCTTGGGGGGGTCGGGGGTCCCCTACGAGCAGTACTTC
- | TRBJ2-1 | few | TRBV5-5 | CASSLGASPSSYNEQFF | TGTGCCAGCAGCTTGGGCGCTAGCCCCAGCTCCTACAATGAGCAGTTCTTC
TRBD2 | TRBJ2-3 | - | TRBV2 | CTSSLLRLAPGADTQYF | TGTACCAGCAGTCTACTCCGACTAGCCCCCGGGGCAGATACGCAGTATTTT
TRBD2 | TRBJ2-7 | few | TRBV12-3/TRBV12-4 | CASSPLSAGGPREQYF | TGTGCCAGCAGTCCCCTTTCAGCGGGAGGGCCCCGAGAGCAGTACTTC
- | TRBJ2-1 | - | TRBV5-4 | CASSTLKQGVGEQFF | TGTGCCAGCAGCACACTCAAGCAGGGAGTGGGCGAGCAGTTCTTC
- | TRBJ1-1 | few | TRBV5-1 | CASSLRKGSVRTEAFF | TGCGCCAGCAGCTTGCGGAAGGGTTCCGTTCGCACTGAAGCTTTCTTT
TRBD2 | TRBJ2-1 | few | TRBV10-3 | CAISGGRYNEQFF | TGTGCCATAAGCGGGGGGCGTTACAATGAGCAGTTCTTC
TRBD2 | TRBJ2-3 | few | TRBV28 | CASSFRVSGGAVDTQYF | TGTGCCAGCAGTTTTCGGGTTAGCGGGGGGGCTGTAGATACGCAGTATTTT
- | TRBJ2-5 | - | TRBV5-4 | CASSFMRGSGEETQYF | TGTGCCAGCAGCTTTATGAGGGGATCAGGGGAAGAGACCCAGTACTTC
TRBD1 | TRBJ1-2 | few | TRBV4-3 | CASSHGTGAGYTF | TGCGCCAGCAGCCACGGAACAGGGGCTGGCTACACCTTC
- | TRBJ2-1 | - | TRBV4-1 | CASSQWASYNEQFF | TGCGCCAGCAGCCAATGGGCCTCCTACAATGAGCAGTTCTTC
TRBD1 | TRBJ1-5 | - | TRBV6-1 | CASSRGRQGGNQPQHF | TGTGCCAGCAGTCGAGGGAGACAGGGGGGCAATCAGCCCCAGCATTTT
- | TRBJ2-5 | - | TRBV5-1 | CASSLGFRDQETQYF | TGCGCCAGCAGCTTGGGCTTCCGGGACCAAGAGACCCAGTACTTC
TRBD1 | TRBJ2-4 | - | TRBV4-3 | CASSLDRGPAKNIQYF | TGCGCCAGCAGCCTGGACAGGGGGCCGGCCAAAAACATTCAGTACTTC
- | TRBJ1-5 | few | TRBV29-1 | CSVLILGTGQPQHF | TGCAGCGTACTGATCCTAGGGACTGGTCAGCCCCAGCATTTT
- | TRBJ2-7 | - | TRBV20-1 | CSASSRSYEQYF | TGCAGTGCTAGTTCGCGATCCTACGAGCAGTACTTC
- | TRBJ2-5 | - | TRBV7-9 | CASSTGTSLPETQYF | TGTGCCAGCAGCACAGGGACCTCCCTCCCAGAGACCCAGTACTTC
- | TRBJ2-3 | - | TRBV5-1 | CASPQGSTDTQYF | TGCGCCAGCCCGCAGGGGTCGACAGATACGCAGTATTTT